This T cell receptor (beta chain) appears in the sequencing data of a study of metastatic and nonmetastatic thyroid tumors. Study at large: Repertoire data that came from the blood and tumor or nodule tissue of malignant and benign thyroid patients were compared. Points from the study as a whole: Malignant thyroid tumors reportedly exceeded benign nodules significantly in TCR beta diversity, with the difference appearing in blood and tumor.

No treatment had been given to any patient before thyroid surgery. A word on this clone: Its antigen is unknown.

The CDR3 loop spans 19 amino acids. V gave up 0 bases and J gave up 3 bases; unmatched junction bases: 10. Germline V gene data show CDR1 as SGHVS and CDR2 as FNYEAQ. Original data processing: Using the CDR3 differences seen across clinicopathological groups, the authors built a distant-metastasis classifier for papillary thyroid cancer, which was meant to discriminate distant-metastatic patients. TCRdb reanalyzed the PCR reads with MiXCR. The V and J calls were not made by the authors but by TCRdb's processing. The table shows about 92,000 clones, with 15% occurring only once. The specimen was blood. This chain links TRBV7-6 with TRBJ2-1; 11 bases map to TRBD1. This sequence was found in a female donor with papillary thyroid cancer or a benign thyroid nodule (not recorded which). Some clones in this sample may be carry-over from other donors' samples. DNA for the CDR3: TGTGCCAGCAGCTTAGCGGGACAGGGGGATGCTATATACTACAATGAGCAGTTCTTC. It encodes CASSLAGQGDAIYYNEQFF.